Shown below are 27 T cell receptor beta chains from a single sample sequenced in a study of T cells in Graves' hyperthyroidism and ophthalmopathy. The TCR beta CDR3 regions underwent amplification using RNA transcripts as the source. With the HTBI primer set, the TCR CDR3 went through a first round of RT-PCR. TCRdb reprocessed the multiplex PCR reads via MiXCR and lists one record per CDR3 protein. The sample contains more than 650,000 distinct CDR3 sequences, 14% of which appear only once. The source material was blood. The source is a woman aged 18-29 years with Graves' hyperthyroidism.

This chain joins TRBV19 and TRBJ2-7, with D hard to call. The length of the CDR3 is 14 residues. Per the germline V gene, CDR1 is LNHDA and CDR2 is SQIVND (reference sequence). Between the trimmed V and J ends, which lost 5 bases and 2 bases, there was a span of 13 bases. The CDR3 protein is CASSFLVGPYEQYF. CDR3 bases: TGTGCCAGTAGTTTCCTCGTTGGCCCCTACGAGCAGTACTTC.

At least ten counts were recorded for this clonotype. The J gene is TRBJ2-5, the V gene TRBV30; D tentatively fits TRBD1 or TRBD2 (5 bases each). V was cut by 3 bases and J by 2 bases, with 7 bases left in between. Germline V lookup: CDR1 GTSNPN, CDR2 SVGIG (reference sequence). This CDR3 has 12 residues. The CDR3 DNA reads as TGTGCCTGGAGCAGGGAGCAAGAGACCCAGTACTTC. This codes for CAWSREQETQYF. The whole variable domain, filled in from reference TRBV30 and TRBJ2-5, reads SQTIHQWPATLVQPVGSPLSLECTVEGTSNPNLYWYRQAAGRGLQLLFYSVGIGQISSEVPQNLSASRPQDRQFILSSKKLLLSDSGFYLCAWSREQETQYFGPGTRLLVL.

V usage is TRBV20-1 and J usage is TRBJ1-6; perhaps TRBD1 as D (6 bases). CDR1 is DFQATT, CDR2 SNEGSKA, per germline (reference sequence). Trimming took 0 bases from V and 7 from J, leaving 19 bases between them. The CDR3 spans 17 residues. The DNA for the CDR3 is TGCAGTGCTAGAGATCAATGGGAGACAGGCCCGAATTCACCCCTCCACTTT. It codes for CSARDQWETGPNSPLHF.

The sample holds many counts of this clonotype. This chain uses TRBV28 with TRBJ2-3; the D gene is possibly TRBD2 (6 bases). V lost 1 base and J 2 bases, leaving 10 bases between the germline ends. CDR3 length: 15 amino acids. CDR1 is MDHEN, CDR2 SYDVKM, per germline. The chain's CDR3 is CASSLSGLFTDTQYF. The CDR3 DNA is TGTGCCAGCAGTTTATCGGGACTGTTCACAGATACGCAGTATTTT.

The chain carries TRBV20-1 and TRBJ1-5; 7 nucleotides align to TRBD1. The CDR3 extends over 15 amino acids. V was clipped by 1 base and J by 4 bases; unmatched bases: 7. From germline, CDR1 is DFQATT and CDR2 SNEGSKA (reference sequence). CDR3 coding DNA: TGCAGTGCTAGAGTCGCCGGGACAGAGAATCAGCCCCAGCATTTT. It yields the protein CSARVAGTENQPQHF.

This clonotype has at least ten counts. This chain links TRBV28 with TRBJ1-1; D unresolved. Germline V gives CDR1 MDHEN, CDR2 SYDVKM. V gave up 7 bases and J gave up 0 bases, with 6 bases separating them. The CDR3 is 12 residues long. In DNA, the CDR3 is TGTGCCAGCAAGGGCCTGAACACTGAAGCTTTCTTT. It translates to CASKGLNTEAFF. The whole variable domain, remainder taken from reference TRBV28 and TRBJ1-1, is DVKVTQSSRYLVKRTGEKVFLECVQDMDHENMFWYRQDPGLGLRLIYFSYDVKMKEKGDIPEGYSVSREKKERFSLILESASTNQTSMYLCASKGLNTEAFFGQGTRLTVV.

This clonotype was picked up many times. The chain links TRBV13 to TRBJ1-2; 11 bases agree with TRBD1. The CDR3 runs to 16 residues. Germline-derived CDR1 and CDR2 are PRHDT and FYEKMQ (reference sequence). The trim removed 5 bases at V and 5 bases at J, leaving 10 bases unmatched. In DNA, the CDR3 is TGTGCCAGCAGCCCACCCCGGGACAGGGGGAGGTATGGCTACACCTTC. Residues: CASSPPRDRGRYGYTF.

This clonotype has ten or more counts. The gene calls are TRBV3-1 and TRBJ2-6; D not certain. The CDR3 covers 13 residues. V was shortened by 2 bases and J by 4 bases, with 3 bases between the two germline ends. Germline V gene data show CDR1 as LGHDT and CDR2 as YNNKEL (reference sequence). The CDR3 reads CASSQRGANVLTF. The DNA for the CDR3 is TGTGCCAGCAGCCAACGGGGGGCCAACGTCCTGACTTTC.

This clonotype was recorded many times. The rearrangement uses TRBV12-3 or TRBV12-4 and TRBJ2-1; D is unclear. With 4 bases removed from V and 4 bases from J, the gap between germline ends came to 14 bases. CDR3 size: 15 residues. CDR3 loop: CASSYYRGAYNEQFF. The CDR3 DNA reads TGTGCCAGCAGTTATTACCGAGGAGCGTACAATGAGCAGTTCTTC.

A remark on this clonotype: Since a much larger clone is just one base distant, this may be a read error. Without the conserved terminal phenylalanine or tryptophan, this CDR3 likely stems from a read error. The V and J genes are TRBV28 and TRBJ2-5; D possibly corresponds to TRBD2 (6 bases). Trimming stripped 5 bases from V and 3 bases from J, with 7 bases between. Germline loops: CDR1 MDHEN, CDR2 SYDVKM. This CDR3 has 12 residues. DNA of the CDR3: TGTGCCAGCAGTGGGGGGAAAGAGACCCAGTACCTC. This gives the protein CASSGGKETQYL.

About this clonotype itself: Possible read error: a much larger clone is one base away. The V gene is TRBV28, the J gene TRBJ2-7; 8 positions match TRBD2. CDR1 is MDHEN, CDR2 SYDVKM, per germline. The CDR3 runs 14 residues. The ends lost 3 bases at V and 5 bases at J; junction bases unmatched: 6. The CDR3 is CASSLVGGVHEQYF. In DNA, the CDR3 is TGTGCCAGCAGTTTGGTCGGGGGGGTCCACGAGCAGTACTTC.

This clonotype appeared many times. The chain uses TRBV7-3 and TRBJ2-1, with 7 bases matching TRBD2. The germline V gene encodes CDR1 SGHTA and CDR2 FQGTGA. This CDR3 contains 16 residues. V dropped 5 bases and J dropped 8; count of bases not matched to a gene: 15. CDR3: CASSPRSGMPRDEQFF. As DNA, the CDR3 is TGTGCCAGCAGCCCCAGAAGCGGGATGCCCAGGGATGAGCAGTTCTTC.

This clonotype turned up a few times. V and J are TRBV27 and TRBJ2-5; 9 positions agree with TRBD1. J was trimmed by 5 bases and V by 5 bases; bases with no gene match: 9. CDR1 MNHEY and CDR2 SMNVEV come from the germline V gene (reference sequence). The CDR3 runs to 15 residues. CDR3 loop: CASSKQQGAGETQYF. As DNA, the CDR3 is TGTGCCAGCAGTAAACAACAGGGGGCTGGCGAGACCCAGTACTTC.

The chain carries TRBV5-6 and TRBJ2-1; TRBD2 aligns across 9 bases. Germline V gene lookup returns CDR1 SGHDT and CDR2 YYEEEE. Germline trimming cut 4 bases from V and 12 bases from J; bases unmatched to any gene: 14. This CDR3 spans 15 amino acids. CDR3 nucleotides: TGTGCCAGCAGCGCGTCGGCGGGAGGGTTAGGTGCGCAGTTCTTC. Its translation is CASSASAGGLGAQFF.

This clonotype was detected many times. The V and J genes are TRBV4-3 and TRBJ2-1, with a possible D match to TRBD2 (6 bases). Germline V gene lookup returns CDR1 LGHNA and CDR2 YSLEER. Trimming stripped 3 bases from V and 3 bases from J, with 12 bases between. CDR3 length equals 15 residues. This CDR3 is CASSQGLPNYNEQFF. The DNA of the CDR3 is TGCGCCAGCAGCCAGGGACTTCCGAACTACAATGAGCAGTTCTTC.

The chain recombines TRBV27 with TRBJ1-1, with D maybe TRBD1 (5 bases). The CDR3 runs 13 residues. The V end was cut by 3 bases, the J end by 5 bases, with 10 bases between. Germline lookup yields CDR1 MNHEY and CDR2 SMNVEV (reference sequence). The CDR3 DNA reads as TGTGCCAGCAGTTTGTCAGGGATGACTGAAGCTTTCTTT. Protein sequence: CASSLSGMTEAFF.

V gene TRBV19 combines with J gene TRBJ2-5; the match to TRBD2 covers 9 bases. Germline CDR1 is LNHDA and CDR2 is SQIVND (reference sequence). The CDR3 totals 15 residues. V lost 7 bases, J lost 5 bases, and 11 bases stayed unmatched. This chain's CDR3 is CASTPRGLAVETQYF. Written as DNA, the CDR3 is TGTGCCAGTACCCCCCGGGGACTAGCCGTTGAGACCCAGTACTTC. Filled out from reference TRBV19 and TRBJ2-5, the complete variable domain reads DGGITQSPKYLFRKEGQNVTLSCEQNLNHDAMYWYRQDPGQGLRLIYYSQIVNDFQKGDIAEGYSVSREKKESFPLTVTSAQKNPTAFYLCASTPRGLAVETQYFGPGTRLLVL.

This clonotype was picked up a small number of times. This CDR3 reads CARTLWTGIITDTQYF. DNA for the CDR3: TGTGCCAGGACCTTATGGACAGGGATCATTACAGATACGCAGTATTTT. V gene TRBV19 combines with J gene TRBJ2-3, with 8 bases identical to TRBD1. The CDR3 runs to 16 residues. V lost 9 bases to trimming and J lost 3 bases; unmatched junction nucleotides: 14. Germline CDR1 is LNHDA and CDR2 is SQIVND (reference sequence).

V usage is TRBV10-3 and J usage is TRBJ2-7, with D uncertain. The CDR3 runs 11 residues. CDR1 and CDR2 (germline): ENHRY, SYGVKD. Trimming took 9 bases from V and 7 from J, leaving 13 bases between them. CDR3 nucleotide sequence: TGTGCCATTGGAATGGGCATGGAGCAGTACTTC. Encoded protein: CAIGMGMEQYF.

This rearrangement joins TRBV9 to TRBJ2-6; TRBD1 aligns across 7 bases. The CDR3 extends over 18 amino acids. V lost 4 bases to trimming and J lost 0 bases; unmatched junction nucleotides: 10. Germline V CDR1 and CDR2: SGDLS, YYNGEE. Here the CDR3 DNA reads TGTGCCAGCAGCCCCCGAGGACAGGCGTACTCTGGGGCCAACGTCCTGACTTTC. As protein: CASSPRGQAYSGANVLTF. The variable domain in full, with the rest retrieved from reference TRBV9 and TRBJ2-6, is DSGVTQTPKHLITATGQRVTLRCSPRSGDLSVYWYQQSLDQGLQFLIQYYNGEERAKGNILERFSAQQFPDLHSELNLSSLELGDSALYFCASSPRGQAYSGANVLTFGAGSRLTVL.

About this clonotype: A much larger clone lies one base from this, so it may be a read error. The chain couples TRBV6-1 to TRBJ2-3, with 11 bases that match TRBD2. The trim removed 5 bases at V and 4 bases at J, leaving 8 bases unmatched. Looked up from germline, CDR1 is MNHNS and CDR2 is SASEGT. The CDR3 consists of 16 residues. CDR3 nucleotide sequence: TGTGCCAGCAGTCGGTCTAGCGGGAGGCACCCAGATACGCAGTATTTT. Its protein is CASSRSSGRHPDTQYF.

Notes on this clonotype: The junction does not match germline at one end; this may be a read error. The J gene is TRBJ2-3, the V gene TRBV20-1; 8 bases match TRBD2. This CDR3 is 15 amino acids long. Germline V gene sequence: CDR1 DFQATT, CDR2 SNEGSKA (reference sequence). The CDR3 sequence is CSASQAGASTNTQYF. CDR3 bases: TGCAGTGCTAGTCAAGCGGGAGCAAGCACAAATACGCAGTATTTT.

The chain carries TRBV6-2 or TRBV6-3 and TRBJ2-1, with no clear D. Germline V gene data show CDR1 as MNHEY and CDR2 as SVGEGT. With 6 bases removed from V and 9 bases from J, the gap between germline ends came to 9 bases. This CDR3 is 11 amino acids long. The chain's CDR3 is CASRGLGEQFF. DNA of the CDR3: TGTGCCAGCAGGGGCCTGGGTGAGCAGTTCTTC.

In the case of this clonotype: A much larger clone lies one base from this, so it may be a read error. This sequence joins TRBV12-3 or TRBV12-4 and TRBJ2-5, with D perhaps matching TRBD1 (6 bases). Trimming took 7 bases from V and 1 from J, leaving 16 bases between them. The CDR3 covers 15 residues. The CDR3 loop reads CASNLRGFPQETQYF. CDR3 DNA sequence: TGTGCCAGCAATCTCAGGGGATTCCCCCAAGAGACCCAGTACTTC.

This chain connects TRBV18 to TRBJ2-1; no firm D call. The CDR3 runs to 14 residues. Germline V gene lookup returns CDR1 KGHSH and CDR2 LQKENI. V was clipped by 3 bases and J by 5 bases, with 11 bases between them. This CDR3 is CASSPEFGNNEQFF. CDR3 bases: TGTGCCAGCTCACCGGAGTTTGGAAACAATGAGCAGTTCTTC. The entire variable domain, with the rest obtained from reference TRBV18 and TRBJ2-1, is as follows: NAGVMQNPRHLVRRRGQEARLRCSPMKGHSHVYWYRQLPEEGLKFMVYLQKENIIDESGMPKERFSAEFPKEGPSILRIQQVVRGDSAAYFCASSPEFGNNEQFFGPGTRLTVL.

The sample holds a few counts of this clonotype. The chain links TRBV6-1 to TRBJ1-5, with D hard to call. Germline V gene lookup returns CDR1 MNHNS and CDR2 SASEGT. Trimming stripped 2 bases from V and 2 bases from J, with 10 bases between. The CDR3 contains 15 residues. CDR3 nucleotide sequence: TGTGCCAGCAGTGAACTCAGGTCTCGCAATCAGCCCCAGCATTTT. Translated: CASSELRSRNQPQHF.

The chain combines TRBV5-4 with TRBJ2-3, with D perhaps assigned TRBD1 or TRBD2 (5 bases each). The CDR3 is 14 residues long. V lost 3 bases to trimming and J lost 6 bases, with 14 bases between them. CDR1 is SGHNT, CDR2 YYREEE, per germline (reference sequence). The CDR3 DNA reads as TGTGCCAGCAGCTCGGGGCTGGGGGTCGATACGCAGTATTTT. Translation gives CASSSGLGVDTQYF.